This TCR beta chain comes out of a study of blood T cell repertoires in COVID-19. Looking at the study overall: The United States, Italy and Spain were the sources of the acute and convalescent COVID-19 samples.

This CDR3 contains 14 residues. Trimming took off 2 bases at V and 6 bases at J, with 10 bases between the two ends. The germline CDR1 and CDR2 sequences are MNHEY and SVGAGI. This clone appeared a few times. The assay was immunoSEQ multiplex PCR, and TCRdb's table has in-frame clones only and misses some. The sample consists of roughly 300,000 clones, about 90% of them appearing once. Input material: peripheral blood. The V call is TRBV6-5, the J call TRBJ2-2; maybe TRBD2 (5 bases). This TCR was sampled from a woman in her thirties or forties who had recovered from COVID-19. The chain's CDR3 is CASSYPTSPGELFF. CDR3 nucleotides: TGTGCCAGCAGTTACCCTACTAGTCCCGGGGAGCTGTTTTTT.